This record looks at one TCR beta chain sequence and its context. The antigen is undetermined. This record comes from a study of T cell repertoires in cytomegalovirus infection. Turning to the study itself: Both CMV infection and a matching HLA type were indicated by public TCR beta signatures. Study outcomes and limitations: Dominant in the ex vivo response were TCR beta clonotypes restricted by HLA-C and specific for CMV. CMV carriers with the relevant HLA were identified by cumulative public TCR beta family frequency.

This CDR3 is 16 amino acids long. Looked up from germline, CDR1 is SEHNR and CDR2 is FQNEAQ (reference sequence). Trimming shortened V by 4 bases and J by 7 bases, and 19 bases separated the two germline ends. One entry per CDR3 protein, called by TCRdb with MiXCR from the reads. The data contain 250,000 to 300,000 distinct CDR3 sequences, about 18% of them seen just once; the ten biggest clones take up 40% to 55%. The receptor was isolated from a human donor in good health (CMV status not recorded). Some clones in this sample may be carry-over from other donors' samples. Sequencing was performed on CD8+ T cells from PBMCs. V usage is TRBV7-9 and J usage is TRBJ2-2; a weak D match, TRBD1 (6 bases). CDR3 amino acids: CASSSDRSSRIGELFF. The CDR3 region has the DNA TGTGCCAGCAGCTCCGACAGGTCCTCCCGAATCGGGGAGCTGTTTTTT.